The rows below give T cell receptor beta chains drawn from one sample of a study of blood T cells in healthy people across ages. TCRdb re-analysed the 5' RACE reads in MiXCR, keeping a single row per CDR3 protein. This sample has under 2,000,000 distinct CDR3 sequences, with around 48% found just once. Material for sequencing was blood. The receptors shown here come from a woman in her thirties or forties in good health. Both conserved end residues are part of each CDR3. A D gene is named only where the DNA matches it firmly. Expanded clones get a size class; other rows say once, few or many, or leave the size out.

.	TRBD2	TRBV27	TRBJ2-5	CASQLAGGPETQYF	TGTGCCAGCCAACTAGCGGGGGGGCCAGAGACCCAGTACTTC
few	TRBD2	TRBV6-2/TRBV6-3	TRBJ2-1	CASMNLGGANEQFF	TGTGCCAGCATGAATTTGGGAGGGGCGAATGAGCAGTTCTTC
.	.	TRBV7-2	TRBJ1-4	CASSPSGIGEKLFF	TGTGCCAGCAGCCCGTCAGGAATCGGTGAAAAACTGTTTTTT
.	TRBD1	TRBV5-1	TRBJ1-1	CASSSIRTGVNTEAFF	TGCGCCAGCAGCTCCATTCGGACAGGGGTGAACACTGAAGCTTTCTTT
once	.	TRBV6-2/TRBV6-3	TRBJ2-3	CASSYFRGTQYF	TGTGCCAGCAGTTACTTCCGGGGCACGCAGTATTTT
.	.	TRBV7-9	TRBJ2-5	CASSRRTPDGQETQYF	TGTGCCAGCAGCCGGCGGACCCCGGATGGCCAAGAGACCCAGTACTTC
few	TRBD1	TRBV7-2	TRBJ2-3	CASIRGQVISTDTQYF	TGTGCCAGCATCCGCGGACAGGTAATTAGCACAGATACGCAGTATTTT
.	.	TRBV7-9	TRBJ2-1	CASSEAGTETQFF	TGTGCCAGCAGCGAGGCAGGGACGGAGACCCAGTTCTTC
.	.	TRBV12-3/TRBV12-4	TRBJ1-2	CASSPQSNNYGYTF	TGTGCCAGCAGTCCACAGTCTAACAACTATGGCTACACCTTC
few	TRBD2	TRBV29-1	TRBJ2-5	CSVIRTSGFRSETQYF	TGCAGCGTTATAAGGACTAGCGGGTTCAGAAGCGAGACCCAGTACTTC
.	TRBD1	TRBV12-3/TRBV12-4	TRBJ1-4	CASSLGGTGVEKLFF	TGTGCCAGCAGTTTAGGAGGGACAGGGGTTGAAAAACTGTTTTTT
.	TRBD2	TRBV24-1	TRBJ2-5	CATSDLTSGQETQYF	TGTGCCACCAGTGACTTGACTAGCGGCCAAGAGACCCAGTACTTC